Listed here are 25 T cell receptor beta chains from one sample, sequenced in a study of shared clonotypes between healthy human individuals (dated by TCRdb to about 2020). Libraries were prepared through the immunoSEQ multiplex PCR assay. The table was pulled from immuneACCESS by TCRdb, which kept in-frame rearrangements only. Such tables lose some clones; where checked, under half of the loss comes from unresolved V genes, and the rest has no known cause. The sample has about 2.4 million clones on record, approximately 94% of them singletons. Roughly 0.13% of the sample rests with the top ten. Sequencing was performed on naive CD4+ T cells sorted from blood. The cell subset or site tag for this specimen amounts to: CD45RA+ positively selected. These receptors were obtained from a man between 18 and 35 years old in good health.

This clone was seen only a few times. This may be a read error: a much more frequent sequence differs by one nucleotide. This rearrangement joins TRBV9 to TRBJ1-1; no definite D call. Per germline, CDR1 SGDLS and CDR2 YYNGEE. Trimming shortened V by 0 bases and J by 1 base, and 4 bases separated the two germline ends. This CDR3 contains 13 residues. DNA of the CDR3: TGTGCCAGCAGCGTAGGGTGGAACACTGAAGCTTTCTTT. It is translated as CASSVGWNTEAFF.

A word on this clone: This sample also contains other DNA sequences that code for the same CDR3. CDR3 sequence (DNA): TGTGCCAGCAGCCTTAGCGGGGGGGCCACCGGGGAGCTGTTTTTT. It codes for CASSLSGGATGELFF. J is TRBJ2-2 and V is TRBV5-4, with TRBD2 identical over 11 bases. The CDR3 loop spans 15 amino acids. V shed 4 bases, J shed 4 bases, and the junction held 3 bases outside the gene matches. Germline CDR1 is SGHNT and CDR2 is YYREEE (reference sequence).

The count of this clone is one. The chain uses TRBV25-1 and TRBJ1-3, with TRBD1 matching 7 bases. Germline CDR1 is MGHDK and CDR2 is SYGVNS. With 7 bases clipped from V and 4 bases from J, the junction kept 4 bases outside the gene matches. This CDR3 comprises 13 residues. CDR3 in amino acids: CASTEGQGNTIYF. CDR3 in DNA: TGTGCCAGCACCGAGGGACAGGGAAACACCATATATTTT.

This chain connects TRBV18 to TRBJ2-3; D not resolved. This CDR3 comprises 16 residues. In germline, CDR1 is KGHSH, CDR2 LQKENI. With 3 bases removed from V and 6 bases from J, the gap between germline ends came to 19 bases. The CDR3 DNA follows: TGTGCCAGCTCACCCTCGACTGTAAGTTTTCGCGATACGCAGTATTTT. Translation gives CASSPSTVSFRDTQYF.

The rearrangement links TRBV5-1 to TRBJ1-2; 8 nucleotides agree with TRBD1. V lost 1 base to trimming and J lost 4 bases; unmatched junction nucleotides: 9. Germline V gene lookup returns CDR1 SGHRS and CDR2 YFSETQ. The CDR3 is 16 residues long. In DNA, the CDR3 is TGCGCCAGCAGCTTGTCCACTACCGGGACAGGCTATGGCTACACCTTC. This codes for CASSLSTTGTGYGYTF.

Here the CDR3 DNA reads TGTGCCAGCAGTCTCGGACAGGGCATGAACACTGAAGCTTTCTTT. This sequence encodes CASSLGQGMNTEAFF. The chain couples TRBV28 to TRBJ1-1; TRBD1 aligns across 8 bases. This CDR3 is 15 amino acids long. The trim removed 5 bases at V and 0 bases at J, leaving 5 bases unmatched. Germline V gives CDR1 MDHEN, CDR2 SYDVKM. The full variable domain, completed using reference TRBV28 and TRBJ1-1, is DVKVTQSSRYLVKRTGEKVFLECVQDMDHENMFWYRQDPGLGLRLIYFSYDVKMKEKGDIPEGYSVSREKKERFSLILESASTNQTSMYLCASSLGQGMNTEAFFGQGTRLTVV.

Note on this clone: Other nucleotide sequences in the sample specify the same CDR3. The chain is built from TRBV5-1 and TRBJ2-7; no clear D. V lost 0 bases and J 2 bases, leaving 9 bases between the germline ends. From germline, CDR1 is SGHRS and CDR2 YFSETQ. CDR3 length: 14 residues. Here the CDR3 reads CASSLGQPTYEQYF. The CDR3 DNA sequence: TGCGCCAGCAGCTTGGGGCAGCCAACCTACGAGCAGTACTTC.

The gene calls are TRBV18 and TRBJ1-1; D gene ambiguous. Germline CDR1 is KGHSH and CDR2 is LQKENI. V dropped 1 base and J dropped 8 bases, with 14 bases sitting between them. This CDR3 has 14 amino acids. The CDR3 here is CASSPQSAPREAFF. The CDR3 region has the DNA TGTGCCAGCTCACCACAGTCAGCCCCGAGGGAAGCTTTCTTT.

The chain has TRBV19 and TRBJ2-2; no definite D call. The CDR3 sequence is 13 residues long. The germline V gene has CDR1 LNHDA and CDR2 SQIVND (reference sequence). V was trimmed by 3 bases and J by 6 bases, leaving 8 bases between them. CDR3 sequence (DNA): TGTGCCAGTAGTATCCGCGACCCCGGGGAGCTGTTTTTT. It translates to CASSIRDPGELFF. Filled out from reference TRBV19 and TRBJ2-2, the complete variable domain reads DGGITQSPKYLFRKEGQNVTLSCEQNLNHDAMYWYRQDPGQGLRLIYYSQIVNDFQKGDIAEGYSVSREKKESFPLTVTSAQKNPTAFYLCASSIRDPGELFFGEGSRLTVL.

This clone was counted a few times. V usage is TRBV30 and J usage is TRBJ1-1, with unresolved D. Trimming removed 2 bases at V and 0 bases at J, with 10 bases between. The CDR3 has 14 amino acids. CDR1 is GTSNPN and CDR2 is SVGIG in the germline V gene (reference sequence). CDR3 nucleotide sequence: TGTGCCTGGAGTCTACTGGGTCTGAACACTGAAGCTTTCTTT. Its translation: CAWSLLGLNTEAFF.

The J gene is TRBJ2-1, the V gene TRBV5-6; D is unclear. The V and J ends lost 4 bases and 5 bases respectively, with 4 bases between them. Germline CDR1 SGHDT, CDR2 YYEEEE. This CDR3 has 11 amino acids. DNA of the CDR3: TGTGCCAGCAGCGTAAACAATGAGCAGTTCTTC. Protein sequence: CASSVNNEQFF.

As regards this clone: The same CDR3 arises from other DNA sequences in this sample as well. The V call is TRBV30, the J call TRBJ1-1; D is undetermined. The CDR3 consists of 13 residues. Trimming pared 2 bases from V and 2 bases from J, leaving 9 bases between. Germline V lookup: CDR1 GTSNPN, CDR2 SVGIG (reference sequence). The chain's CDR3 is CAWSTALNTEAFF. The CDR3 region has the DNA TGTGCCTGGAGTACGGCTCTAAACACTGAAGCTTTCTTT.

The CDR3 bases are TGTGCCAGCTCCCTTATTCGAGCTAGCACAGATACGCAGTATTTT. Translating gives CASSLIRASTDTQYF. V and J are TRBV7-9 and TRBJ2-3, with no clear D. The V end lost 8 bases, the J end lost 0 bases, and 15 bases lay between the germline ends. This CDR3 region has 15 residues. CDR1 and CDR2 (germline): SEHNR, FQNEAQ (reference sequence).

The rearrangement links TRBV18 to TRBJ1-2, with D possibly TRBD1 on 6 matching bases. The ends were cut back, 6 bases at V and 3 bases at J, with 17 bases in the middle. From germline, CDR1 is KGHSH and CDR2 LQKENI. This CDR3 is 15 amino acids long. DNA of the CDR3: TGTGCCAGCTCCTGGGGGCAGGGAGTGGACTATGGCTACACCTTC. This sequence encodes CASSWGQGVDYGYTF.

This clone has just one count. V is TRBV2 and J is TRBJ2-2; 7 bases agree with TRBD2. The V and J ends lost 6 bases and 9 bases, in that order; junction bases with no gene match: 13. Germline loops: CDR1 SNHLY, CDR2 FYNNEI. The CDR3 extends over 15 amino acids. CDR3 residues: CASREQGGIVRELFF. CDR3 coding DNA: TGTGCCAGCAGGGAGCAGGGAGGGATCGTCCGGGAGCTGTTTTTT.

The chain recombines TRBV6-1 with TRBJ2-6, with D possibly being TRBD1 or TRBD2 (5 bases each). From germline, CDR1 is MNHNS and CDR2 SASEGT. This CDR3 has 15 amino acids. V was clipped by 6 bases and J by 0 bases, with 9 bases between them. CDR3 residues: CASRGTNSGANVLTF. Here the CDR3 DNA reads TGTGCCAGCAGAGGGACCAACTCTGGGGCCAACGTCCTGACTTTC.

The table lists this clone with a count of one. The chain recombines TRBV19 with TRBJ2-5, with a tentative D call TRBD1 (8 bases). V lost 4 bases to trimming and J lost 4 bases, with 16 bases between them. Germline values: CDR1 LNHDA, CDR2 SQIVND (reference sequence). The CDR3 is 15 residues long. The CDR3 DNA is TGTGCCAGTAGTACCGGGGGGACAGGCCGAGAGACCCAGTACTTC. This translates into CASSTGGTGRETQYF.

The sample holds one count of this clone. The same CDR3 also results from other DNA sequences found in this sample. This rearrangement joins TRBV10-3 to TRBJ2-7, with D unclear. This CDR3 has 14 residues. V lost 0 bases, J lost 2 bases, and 8 bases lay in between. Germline assignment: CDR1 ENHRY and CDR2 SYGVKD. DNA of the CDR3: TGTGCCATCAGTGAGTCGAACGGAGCCTACGAGCAGTACTTC. As protein: CAISESNGAYEQYF.

The genes are TRBV6-6 and TRBJ2-5; 7 bases are shared with TRBD1. The CDR3 consists of 13 residues. Germline assignment: CDR1 MNHNY and CDR2 SVGAGI (reference sequence). V shed 6 bases, J shed 5 bases, and the junction held 6 bases outside the gene matches. The CDR3 DNA sequence: TGTGCCAGCAGCGACAGGGCCTCGGAGACCCAGTACTTC. Amino acid sequence: CASSDRASETQYF.

This clone was recorded only once. The CDR3 here is CASSYRQADSPLHF. In DNA, the CDR3 is TGTGCCAGCAGTTACAGGCAGGCCGATTCACCCCTCCACTTT. The V gene is TRBV6-6, the J gene TRBJ1-6, with D unclear. The CDR3 totals 14 residues. V was shortened by 2 bases and J by 8 bases, with 10 bases between the two germline ends. From germline, CDR1 is MNHNY and CDR2 SVGAGI (reference sequence).

V is TRBV29-1 and J is TRBJ1-1; D is perhaps TRBD1 (5 bases). Germline CDR1 and CDR2: SQVTM and ANQGSEA. The CDR3 consists of 13 residues. V was pared by 7 bases and J by 4 bases, with 16 bases between. In DNA form, the CDR3 reads TGCAGCGCCCTTGGGCAGGGTGTCACTGAAGCTTTCTTT. It specifies CSALGQGVTEAFF.

In its sample, this clone was seen a few times. Within the sample, other DNA sequences also encode this same CDR3. The chain has TRBV9 and TRBJ1-6; D is possibly TRBD1 (5 bases). This CDR3 spans 14 amino acids. CDR1 SGDLS and CDR2 YYNGEE come from the germline V gene. V lost 3 bases and J lost 7, with 11 bases in between. The CDR3 protein is CASSAAGSNSPLHF. The DNA of the CDR3 is TGTGCCAGCAGCGCCGCAGGGTCCAATTCACCCCTCCACTTT.

The J gene is TRBJ1-2, the V gene TRBV5-5; the D gene is possibly TRBD1 (5 bases). V was shortened by 0 bases and J by 5 bases, with 14 bases between the two germline ends. The CDR3 is made up of 15 amino acids. Germline CDR1 SGHKS, CDR2 YYEKEE (reference sequence). CDR3 DNA: TGTGCCAGCAGCTTGGCCTTCACAGGCCCGTATGGCTACACCTTC. Its protein is CASSLAFTGPYGYTF.

The chain recombines TRBV9 with TRBJ2-7; a weak D match, TRBD2 (5 bases). Germline V CDR1 and CDR2: SGDLS, YYNGEE. V was cut by 4 bases and J by 0 bases, with 11 bases left in between. This CDR3 is 14 amino acids long. CDR3 DNA sequence: TGTGCCAGCAGCCCCGGACTCAGCTCCTACGAGCAGTACTTC. It specifies CASSPGLSSYEQYF.

Notes on this clone: The junction differs from germline at one of its ends, possibly a read error. This chain uses TRBV7-7 with TRBJ2-5; tentatively, D is TRBD1 or TRBD2 (6 bases each). The germline CDR1 and CDR2 sequences are SSHAT and FNYEAQ (reference sequence). This CDR3 comprises 15 residues. The CDR3 reads CASSLQWGALETQYF. CDR3 sequence (DNA): TGTGCTAGCAGCCTACAATGGGGGGCATTGGAGACCCAGTACTTC.